This T cell receptor beta chain derives from a study of cytomegalovirus exposure and HLA in healthy donors. Study-wide findings and caveats: Listed as cytomegalovirus-associated were 150 to 200 TCR beta chains. CMV serostatus was the sole immune exposure data available.

As concerns this clone: Its antigen is undetermined.

The study ran its PCR with 60 Vbeta and 13 Jbeta primers. Assay used: immunoSEQ multiplex PCR; TCRdb lists only in-frame clones, some missing. The table lists 170,000 or so clones, approximately 80% of them singletons. The germline gives CDR1 KGHSH, CDR2 LQKENI. The length of the CDR3 is 16 residues. V dropped 3 bases and J dropped 3 bases, with 17 bases sitting between them. The specimen was PBMCs. The TCR was taken from a man in his late teens or twenties in good health and CMV-seronegative. The chain uses TRBV18 and TRBJ1-1, with TRBD1 as a possible D gene (5 bases). The CDR3 coding sequence is TGTGCCAGCTCACCCCGTTCGGGGGTTTGGTACACTGAAGCTTTCTTT. Residues: CASSPRSGVWYTEAFF. Complete variable domain (other parts from reference TRBV18 and TRBJ1-1): NAGVMQNPRHLVRRRGQEARLRCSPMKGHSHVYWYRQLPEEGLKFMVYLQKENIIDESGMPKERFSAEFPKEGPSILRIQQVVRGDSAAYFCASSPRSGVWYTEAFFGQGTRLTVV.